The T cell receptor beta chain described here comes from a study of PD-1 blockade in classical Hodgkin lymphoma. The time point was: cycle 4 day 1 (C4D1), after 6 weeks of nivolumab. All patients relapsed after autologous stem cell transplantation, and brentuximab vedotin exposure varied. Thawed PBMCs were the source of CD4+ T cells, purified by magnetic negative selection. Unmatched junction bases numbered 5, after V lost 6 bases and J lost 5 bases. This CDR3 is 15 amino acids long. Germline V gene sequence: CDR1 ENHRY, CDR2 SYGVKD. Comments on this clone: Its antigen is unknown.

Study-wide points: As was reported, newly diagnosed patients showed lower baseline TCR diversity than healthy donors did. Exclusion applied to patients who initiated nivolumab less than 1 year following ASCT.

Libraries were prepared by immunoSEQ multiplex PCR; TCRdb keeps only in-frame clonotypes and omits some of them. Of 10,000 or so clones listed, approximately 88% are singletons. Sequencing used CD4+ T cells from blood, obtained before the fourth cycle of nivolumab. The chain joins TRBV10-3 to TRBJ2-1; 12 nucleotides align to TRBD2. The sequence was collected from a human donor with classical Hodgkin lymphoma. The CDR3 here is CAISKTSGGDNEQFF. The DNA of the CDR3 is TGTGCCATCAGCAAGACTAGCGGGGGAGACAATGAGCAGTTCTTC.